The next 23 T cell receptor beta chains were all read from a single sample in a study of cytomegalovirus exposure and HLA in healthy donors. In the PCR, 60 Vbeta and 13 Jbeta primers were used. Some clones are missing from TCRdb's copy, which holds only in-frame ones; the method was immunoSEQ multiplex PCR. Of roughly 150,000 clones in the sample, approximately 70% were seen once. Sequencing was carried out using PBMCs. These receptors all come from a man aged 18 to 35 in good health and CMV-seropositive.

This clone was detected a few times. The chain joins TRBV6-5 to TRBJ1-3; 8 bases match TRBD1. Looked up from germline, CDR1 is MNHEY and CDR2 is SVGAGI. The CDR3 extends over 13 amino acids. V lost 6 bases and J lost 4; bases outside the gene matches: 2. CDR3 nucleotide sequence: TGTGCCAGCAGGCGGGACAGGGGAAACACCATATATTTT. Its translation: CASRRDRGNTIYF.

This clone came up once. The chain combines TRBV7-9 with TRBJ1-1; no firm D call. Trimming removed 7 bases at V and 8 bases at J, with 20 bases between. This CDR3 has 14 residues. Per the germline V gene, CDR1 is SEHNR and CDR2 is FQNEAQ (reference sequence). CDR3 region: CASTSEATSTEAFF. The CDR3 nucleotides read TGTGCCAGCACCTCGGAGGCAACCTCCACCGAAGCTTTCTTT.

The V and J genes are TRBV28 and TRBJ1-5, with 9 bases fitting TRBD1. CDR3 length: 14 residues. V dropped 4 bases and J dropped 9; count of bases not matched to a gene: 7. Germline assignment: CDR1 MDHEN and CDR2 SYDVKM. The CDR3 loop is CASSWTGDGGPQHF. In nucleotides, the CDR3 is TGTGCCAGCAGTTGGACAGGGGACGGAGGGCCCCAGCATTTT.

The chain carries TRBV7-3 and TRBJ2-3, with 15 bases matching TRBD2. CDR1 and CDR2 from the germline V gene are SGHTA and FQGTGA. The ends lost 4 bases at V and 8 bases at J; junction bases unmatched: 4. This CDR3 region has 15 residues. For the CDR3, the DNA is TGTGCCAGCAGCTGGACTAGCGGGGGGGCCGGTACGCAGTATTTT. Translating gives CASSWTSGGAGTQYF.

The chain has TRBV13 and TRBJ2-1; 10 nucleotides match TRBD2. V lost 2 bases, J lost 1 base, and 2 bases stayed unmatched. The CDR3 is 16 amino acids. CDR1 and CDR2 from the germline V gene are PRHDT and FYEKMQ (reference sequence). The CDR3 here is CASSLLAGVSYNEQFF. CDR3 sequence (DNA): TGTGCCAGCAGCTTACTAGCGGGAGTGTCCTACAATGAGCAGTTCTTC.

The chain links TRBV29-1 to TRBJ1-1; 7 positions agree with TRBD1. V was clipped by 2 bases and J by 0 bases; unmatched bases: 6. This CDR3 has 15 residues. CDR1 and CDR2 (germline): SQVTM, ANQGSEA. This chain's CDR3 is CSVEKGAGMNTEAFF. The CDR3 nucleotides are TGCAGCGTTGAAAAGGGGGCAGGAATGAACACTGAAGCTTTCTTT. The full variable domain, completed using reference TRBV29-1 and TRBJ1-1, is SAVISQKPSRDICQRGTSLTIQCQVDSQVTMMFWYRQQPGQSLTLIATANQGSEATYESGFVIDKFPISRPNLTFSTLTVSNMSPEDSSIYLCSVEKGAGMNTEAFFGQGTRLTVV.

The chain uses TRBV5-5 and TRBJ2-7, with D tentatively TRBD2 (6 bases). V lost 2 bases and J 9 bases, leaving 18 bases between the germline ends. In germline, CDR1 is SGHKS, CDR2 YYEKEE (reference sequence). This CDR3 region has 14 residues. CDR3 coding DNA: TGTGCCAGCAGCTTAAACGGGAGAGAGTTGGCGCAGTACGTC. This encodes CASSLNGRELAQYV.

This clone showed up just once. This chain connects TRBV4-1 to TRBJ2-5; 7 nucleotides match TRBD2. With V trimmed by 2 bases and J by 1 base, 4 bases remained unmatched. The length of the CDR3 is 15 residues. Germline CDR1 is MGHRA and CDR2 is YSYEKL. The CDR3 loop is CASSQSSSGQETQYF. CDR3 nucleotide sequence: TGCGCCAGCAGCCAATCGTCTAGCGGCCAAGAGACCCAGTACTTC.

The J gene is TRBJ1-5, the V gene TRBV10-1, with D uncertain. Germline CDR1 WNHNN, CDR2 SYGVQD (reference sequence). V lost 4 bases to trimming and J lost 7 bases, with 11 bases between them. The CDR3 covers 13 residues. The CDR3 coding sequence is TGCGCCAGCAGTGGCGACCTCGGGCAGCCCCAGCATTTT. It specifies CASSGDLGQPQHF.

This clone was observed a handful of times. V gene TRBV7-8 combines with J gene TRBJ2-1, with 8 bases lining up with TRBD2. The trim removed 1 base at V and 8 bases at J, leaving 13 bases unmatched. The germline V gene has CDR1 SGHVS and CDR2 FQNEAQ. The CDR3 is 17 residues long. This CDR3 is CASSLGVGGGFKDEQFF. The CDR3 coding sequence is TGTGCCAGCAGCTTAGGAGTCGGCGGGGGGTTTAAGGATGAGCAGTTCTTC.

The CDR3 sequence is CATSTTGGAADTQYF. CDR3 in DNA: TGTGCCACCAGCACTACAGGGGGCGCGGCAGATACGCAGTATTTT. The rearrangement joins TRBV15 to TRBJ2-3; 9 bases agree with TRBD1. The CDR3 is 15 residues long. Germline V gives CDR1 LNHNV, CDR2 YYDKDF (reference sequence). The V and J ends lost 4 bases and 4 bases, in that order; junction bases with no gene match: 6.

This clone has just a few counts. The chain has TRBV15 and TRBJ1-2; D call uncertain. Trimming took 0 bases from V and 4 from J, leaving 15 bases between them. The CDR3 contains 16 residues. The germline V gene has CDR1 LNHNV and CDR2 YYDKDF (reference sequence). The CDR3 DNA sequence: TGTGCCACCAGCAGAGATCCTGGCGCAGGTACCTATGGCTACACCTTC. This gives the protein CATSRDPGAGTYGYTF.

This clone occurred once. The chain joins TRBV5-6 to TRBJ2-5; the match to TRBD2 covers 7 bases. CDR3 length: 14 amino acids. The ends lost 2 bases at V and 5 bases at J; junction bases unmatched: 6. Germline CDR1 SGHDT, CDR2 YYEEEE. The CDR3 DNA is TGTGCCAGCAGCTTCGGGGGGACCAAGGAGACCCAGTACTTC. It is translated as CASSFGGTKETQYF.

This clone showed up just a few times. This rearrangement joins TRBV28 to TRBJ2-1, with D possibly being TRBD1 (5 bases). Per germline, CDR1 MDHEN and CDR2 SYDVKM. V was cut by 7 bases and J by 7 bases, with 14 bases left in between. The CDR3 loop spans 13 amino acids. For the CDR3, the DNA is TGTGCCAGCATCCTCGGACGGACAAATGAGCAGTTCTTC. Translating it yields CASILGRTNEQFF.

In its sample, this clone was seen once. The chain couples TRBV19 to TRBJ1-5; D gene uncertain. V dropped 5 bases and J dropped 7 bases, with 12 bases sitting between them. The CDR3 is made up of 13 amino acids. Germline V gene lookup returns CDR1 LNHDA and CDR2 SQIVND (reference sequence). The CDR3 DNA sequence: TGTGCCAGTAGTCTACAGAACAGCCAGCCCCAGCATTTT. Its protein product is CASSLQNSQPQHF. The full variable domain, in which reference TRBV19 and TRBJ1-5 provide the parts outside the CDR3, is DGGITQSPKYLFRKEGQNVTLSCEQNLNHDAMYWYRQDPGQGLRLIYYSQIVNDFQKGDIAEGYSVSREKKESFPLTVTSAQKNPTAFYLCASSLQNSQPQHFGDGTRLSIL.

V gene TRBV2 combines with J gene TRBJ1-6; D is ambiguous. The CDR3 runs 14 residues. V dropped 7 bases and J dropped 11 bases, with 18 bases sitting between them. CDR1 SNHLY and CDR2 FYNNEI come from the germline V gene. The CDR3: CASTGVRGVAPLHF. CDR3 sequence (DNA): TGTGCCAGCACCGGCGTGCGGGGAGTCGCACCCCTCCACTTT.

This clone was detected only a few times. The V call is TRBV19, the J call TRBJ1-3; possibly TRBD1 for D (5 bases). There are 16 residues in the CDR3. V lost 6 bases and J 4 bases, leaving 19 bases between the germline ends. CDR1 and CDR2 from the germline V gene are LNHDA and SQIVND (reference sequence). CDR3 nucleotides: TGTGCCAGTAGCCTCCTACCGGGGGGGAAAGGAAACACCATATATTTT. Its translation: CASSLLPGGKGNTIYF.

This clone has only one observation. At the DNA level, this CDR3 is encoded by other sequences in the same sample as well. The genes are TRBV6-1 and TRBJ1-2; 12 nucleotides line up with TRBD1. Germline assignment: CDR1 MNHNS and CDR2 SASEGT. The CDR3 covers 15 residues. V dropped 3 bases and J dropped 4; count of bases not matched to a gene: 3. The CDR3 region has the DNA TGTGCCAGCAGTGAGGGGACAGGGGGCGCCTATGGCTACACCTTC. Translation gives CASSEGTGGAYGYTF.

The chain is built from TRBV9 and TRBJ2-4; TRBD2 matches 16 bases. The CDR3 loop spans 17 amino acids. Germline V gene lookup returns CDR1 SGDLS and CDR2 YYNGEE. V was clipped by 0 bases and J by 8 bases; unmatched bases: 5. The CDR3 region has the DNA TGTGCCAGCAGCGTAGTAGGGACTAGCGGGGGGGCCGACATTCAGTACTTC. This sequence encodes CASSVVGTSGGADIQYF. The variable domain in full, with the rest retrieved from reference TRBV9 and TRBJ2-4, is DSGVTQTPKHLITATGQRVTLRCSPRSGDLSVYWYQQSLDQGLQFLIQYYNGEERAKGNILERFSAQQFPDLHSELNLSSLELGDSALYFCASSVVGTSGGADIQYFGAGTRLSVL.

The chain employs TRBV4-2 and TRBJ1-1, with TRBD1 matching over 9 bases. Germline V gene lookup returns CDR1 LGHNA and CDR2 YNFKEQ. The CDR3 sequence is 15 residues long. The trim removed 1 base at V and 1 base at J, leaving 1 base unmatched. The CDR3 DNA sequence: TGTGCCAGCAGCCAAGGGGGACAGGGGAACACTGAAGCTTTCTTT. This translates into CASSQGGQGNTEAFF.

The genes are TRBV6-6 and TRBJ1-1; D not certain. The CDR3 spans 14 residues. V lost 2 bases, J lost 0 bases, and 7 bases lay in between. The germline gives CDR1 MNHNY, CDR2 SVGAGI (reference sequence). The CDR3 nucleotides read TGTGCCAGCAGTTACGGCCTTATGAACACTGAAGCTTTCTTT. As protein: CASSYGLMNTEAFF.

The CDR3: CASSPRGRNYGYTF. The CDR3 region has the DNA TGTGCCAGCAGTCCCAGGGGGCGTAACTATGGCTACACCTTC. The chain recombines TRBV6-5 with TRBJ1-2, with TRBD1 identical over 8 bases. Germline CDR1 is MNHEY and CDR2 is SVGAGI. Unmatched junction bases numbered 3, after V lost 5 bases and J lost 1 base. The length of the CDR3 is 14 residues.

This clone was seen just once. This chain connects TRBV5-1 to TRBJ2-1, with a weak D call TRBD2 (5 bases). V lost 0 bases and J lost 5, with 12 bases in between. Germline V gives CDR1 SGHRS, CDR2 YFSETQ. The CDR3 consists of 15 residues. CDR3 sequence (DNA): TGCGCCAGCAGCTTGGGGCCAAACGGGGACAATGAGCAGTTCTTC. The encoded protein is CASSLGPNGDNEQFF.